This TCR beta chain came from a study of regulatory T cells in long-lasting Graves disease. This sample's time point: persistent/refractory GD, antithyroid drugs over 5 years with positive TRAb. RNA isolated from PBMCs was used to make the TCR library. HTBI primers from iRepertoire and Arm-PCR of CDR3 regions yielded the TCR beta libraries. Original processing methods: The samples included 60 to 65 TRBV and 15 or so TRBJ segments. One entry per CDR3 protein, called by TCRdb with MiXCR from the multiplex PCR reads. The authors' filters were not applied to this entry. The sample has hundreds of thousands of distinct CDR3 sequences; about 22% are singletons. A word on this clonotype: Just one base apart from a much larger clone, this may be a read error.

CDR1 is SGHTA and CDR2 is FQGNSA in the germline V gene. The CDR3 consists of 14 residues. V gave up 1 base and J gave up 1 base, with 5 bases separating them. Specimen: peripheral blood mononuclear cells (PBMCs), collected when the disease was refractory, from a patient treated with antithyroid drugs. This chain connects TRBV7-2 to TRBJ1-3; D remains unclear. The receptor was isolated from a female donor with Graves disease. The CDR3 loop reads CASSLGRSGNTIYF. The CDR3 DNA sequence: TGTGCCAGCAGCTTAGGGAGGTCTGGAAACACCATATATTTT.